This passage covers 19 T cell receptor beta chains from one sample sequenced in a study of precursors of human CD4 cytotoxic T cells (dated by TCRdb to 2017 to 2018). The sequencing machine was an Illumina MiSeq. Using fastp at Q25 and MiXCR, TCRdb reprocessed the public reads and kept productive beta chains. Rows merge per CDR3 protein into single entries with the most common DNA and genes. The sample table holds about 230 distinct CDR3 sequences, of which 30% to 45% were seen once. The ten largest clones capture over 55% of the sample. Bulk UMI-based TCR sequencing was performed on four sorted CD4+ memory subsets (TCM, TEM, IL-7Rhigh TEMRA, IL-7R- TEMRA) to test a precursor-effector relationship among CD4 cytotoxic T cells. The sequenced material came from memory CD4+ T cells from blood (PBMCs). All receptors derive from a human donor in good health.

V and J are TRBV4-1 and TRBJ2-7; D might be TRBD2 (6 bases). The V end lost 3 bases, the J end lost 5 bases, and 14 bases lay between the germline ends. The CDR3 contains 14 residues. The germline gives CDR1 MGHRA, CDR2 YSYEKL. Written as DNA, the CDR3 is TGCGCCAGCAGCCATCCCGCGGGATCTAACGAGCAGTACTTC. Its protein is CASSHPAGSNEQYF.

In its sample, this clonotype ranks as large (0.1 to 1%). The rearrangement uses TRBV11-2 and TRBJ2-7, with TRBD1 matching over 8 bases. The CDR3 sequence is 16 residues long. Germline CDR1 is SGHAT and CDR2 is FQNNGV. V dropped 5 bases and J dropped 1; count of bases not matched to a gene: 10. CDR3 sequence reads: CASSLTRTGRSYEQYF. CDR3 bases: TGTGCCAGCAGCCTTACCCGGACAGGGAGATCCTACGAGCAGTACTTC.

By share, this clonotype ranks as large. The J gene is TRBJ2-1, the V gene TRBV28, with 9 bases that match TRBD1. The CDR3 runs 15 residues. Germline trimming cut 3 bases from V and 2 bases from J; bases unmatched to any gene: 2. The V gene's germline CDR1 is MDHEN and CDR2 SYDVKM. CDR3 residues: CASSLRTGAYNEQFF. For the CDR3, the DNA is TGTGCCAGCAGTTTGAGGACAGGGGCCTACAATGAGCAGTTCTTC. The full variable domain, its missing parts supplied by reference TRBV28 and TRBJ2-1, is DVKVTQSSRYLVKRTGEKVFLECVQDMDHENMFWYRQDPGLGLRLIYFSYDVKMKEKGDIPEGYSVSREKKERFSLILESASTNQTSMYLCASSLRTGAYNEQFFGPGTRLTVL.

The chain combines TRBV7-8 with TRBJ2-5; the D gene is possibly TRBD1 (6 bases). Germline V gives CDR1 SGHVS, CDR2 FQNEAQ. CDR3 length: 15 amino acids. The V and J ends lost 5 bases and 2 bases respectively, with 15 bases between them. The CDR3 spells CASSQGNSEQETQYF. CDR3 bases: TGTGCCAGCAGCCAGGGGAACAGCGAGCAAGAGACCCAGTACTTC. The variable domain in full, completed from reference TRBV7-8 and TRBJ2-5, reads GAGVSQSPRYKVAKRGQDVALRCDPISGHVSLFWYQQALGQGPEFLTYFQNEAQLDKSGLPSDRFFAERPEGSVSTLKIQRTQQEDSAVYLCASSQGNSEQETQYFGPGTRLLVL.

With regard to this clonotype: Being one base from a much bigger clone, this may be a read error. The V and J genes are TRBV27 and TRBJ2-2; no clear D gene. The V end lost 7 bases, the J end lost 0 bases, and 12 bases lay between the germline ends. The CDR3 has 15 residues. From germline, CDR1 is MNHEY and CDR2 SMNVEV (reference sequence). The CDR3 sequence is CASMFRSANTGELFF. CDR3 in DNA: TGTGCCAGCATGTTTCGGAGCGCGAACACCGGGGAGCTGTTTTTT.

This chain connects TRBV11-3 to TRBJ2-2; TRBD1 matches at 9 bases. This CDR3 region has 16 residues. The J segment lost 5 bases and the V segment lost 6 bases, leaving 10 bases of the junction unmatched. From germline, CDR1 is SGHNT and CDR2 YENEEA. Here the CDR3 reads CASSTNRGRMTGELFF. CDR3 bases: TGTGCCAGCAGTACCAACAGGGGGCGAATGACCGGGGAGCTGTTTTTT.

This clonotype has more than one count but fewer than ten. The CDR3 reads CASSPPDYGYTF. CDR3 sequence (DNA): TGCGCCAGCAGCCCCCCTGACTATGGCTACACCTTC. This sequence joins TRBV5-1 and TRBJ1-2; no definite D call. V lost 4 bases and J lost 3, with 7 bases in between. The CDR3 covers 12 residues. CDR1 and CDR2 from the germline V gene are SGHRS and YFSETQ. Combining the CDR3 with reference TRBV5-1 and TRBJ1-2 gives the whole variable domain KAGVTQTPRYLIKTRGQQVTLSCSPISGHRSVSWYQQTPGQGLQFLFEYFSETQRNKGNFPGRFSGRQFSNSRSEMNVSTLELGDSALYLCASSPPDYGYTFGSGTRLTVV.

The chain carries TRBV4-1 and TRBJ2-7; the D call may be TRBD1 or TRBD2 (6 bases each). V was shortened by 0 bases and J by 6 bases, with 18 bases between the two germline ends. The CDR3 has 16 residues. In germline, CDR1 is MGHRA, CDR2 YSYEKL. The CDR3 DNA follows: TGCGCCAGCAGCCAAGAAGGAGGGGGGCTGTGGCGCGAGCAGTACTTC. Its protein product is CASSQEGGGLWREQYF.

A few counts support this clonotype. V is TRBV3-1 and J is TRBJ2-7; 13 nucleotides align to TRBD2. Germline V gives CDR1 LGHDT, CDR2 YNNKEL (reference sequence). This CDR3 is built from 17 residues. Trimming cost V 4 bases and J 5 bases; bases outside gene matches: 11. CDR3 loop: CASSPRLTSGRSHEQYF. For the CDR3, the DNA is TGTGCCAGCAGCCCCCGTCTGACTAGCGGGAGGAGCCACGAGCAGTACTTC.

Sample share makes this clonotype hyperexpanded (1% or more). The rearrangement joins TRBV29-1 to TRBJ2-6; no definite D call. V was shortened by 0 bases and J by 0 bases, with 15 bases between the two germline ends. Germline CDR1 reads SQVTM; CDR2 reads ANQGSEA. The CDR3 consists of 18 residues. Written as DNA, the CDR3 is TGCAGCGTTGAAGATCTTCTGAGGCCCGGCTCTGGGGCCAACGTCCTGACTTTC. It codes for CSVEDLLRPGSGANVLTF.

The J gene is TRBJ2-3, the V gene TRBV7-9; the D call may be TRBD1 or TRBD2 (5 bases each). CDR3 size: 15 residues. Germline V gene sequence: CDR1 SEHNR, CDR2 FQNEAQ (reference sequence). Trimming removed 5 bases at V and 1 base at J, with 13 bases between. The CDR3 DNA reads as TGTGCCAGCAGCCCCATGGGGGATGGCACAGATACGCAGTATTTT. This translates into CASSPMGDGTDTQYF.

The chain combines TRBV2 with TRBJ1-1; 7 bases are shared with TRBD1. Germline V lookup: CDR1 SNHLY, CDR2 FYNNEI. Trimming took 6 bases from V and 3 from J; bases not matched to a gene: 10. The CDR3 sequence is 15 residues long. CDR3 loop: CASRRPTGIHTEAFF. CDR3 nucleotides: TGTGCCAGCAGGCGCCCGACAGGGATCCACACTGAAGCTTTCTTT.

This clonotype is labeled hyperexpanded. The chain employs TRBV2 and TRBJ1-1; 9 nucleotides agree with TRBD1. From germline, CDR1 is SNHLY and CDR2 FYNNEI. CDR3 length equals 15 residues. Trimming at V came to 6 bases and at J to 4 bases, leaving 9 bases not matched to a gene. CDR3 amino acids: CASSIRDRARTEAFF. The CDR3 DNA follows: TGTGCCAGCAGCATAAGGGACAGGGCTCGCACTGAAGCTTTCTTT.

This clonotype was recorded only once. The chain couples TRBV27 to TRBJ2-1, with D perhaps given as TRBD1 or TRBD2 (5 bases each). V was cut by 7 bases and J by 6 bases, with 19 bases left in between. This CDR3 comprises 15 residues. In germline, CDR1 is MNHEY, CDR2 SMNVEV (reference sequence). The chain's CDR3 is CASTVPGRFGNEQFF. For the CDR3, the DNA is TGTGCCAGCACTGTACCGGGACGGTTTGGCAATGAGCAGTTCTTC.

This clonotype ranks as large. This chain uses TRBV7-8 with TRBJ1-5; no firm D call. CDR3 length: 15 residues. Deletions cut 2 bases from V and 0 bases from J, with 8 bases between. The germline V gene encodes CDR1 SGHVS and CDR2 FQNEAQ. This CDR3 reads CASSLRGNSNQPQHF. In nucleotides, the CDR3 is TGTGCCAGCAGCTTACGGGGTAATAGCAATCAGCCCCAGCATTTT.

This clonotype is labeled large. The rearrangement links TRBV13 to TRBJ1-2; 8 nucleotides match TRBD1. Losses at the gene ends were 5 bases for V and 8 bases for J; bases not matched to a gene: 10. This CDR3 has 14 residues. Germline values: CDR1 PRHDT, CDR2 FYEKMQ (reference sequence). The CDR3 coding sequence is TGTGCCAGCAGCACCAGCCCAGGGGGCCGGGGCTACACCTTC. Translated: CASSTSPGGRGYTF.

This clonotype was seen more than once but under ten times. This CDR3 is CASSQDGVDQPQHF. DNA of the CDR3: TGCGCCAGCAGCCAAGATGGGGTGGATCAGCCCCAGCATTTT. This chain connects TRBV4-1 to TRBJ1-5; D remains ambiguous. CDR1 and CDR2 (germline): MGHRA, YSYEKL. V lost 0 bases, J lost 5 bases, and 8 bases lay in between. The CDR3 covers 14 residues.

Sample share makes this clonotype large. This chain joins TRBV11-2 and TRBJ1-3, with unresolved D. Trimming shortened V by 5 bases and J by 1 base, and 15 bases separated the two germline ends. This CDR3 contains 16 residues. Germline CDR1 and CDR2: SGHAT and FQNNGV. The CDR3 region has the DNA TGTGCCAGCAGCCCCCGTGTATTAGCGTCTGGAAACACCATATATTTT. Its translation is CASSPRVLASGNTIYF.

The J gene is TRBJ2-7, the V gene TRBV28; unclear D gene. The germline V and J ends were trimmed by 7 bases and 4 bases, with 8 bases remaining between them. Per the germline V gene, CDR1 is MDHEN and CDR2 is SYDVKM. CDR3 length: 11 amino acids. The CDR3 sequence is CASTRYYEQYF. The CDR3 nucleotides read TGTGCCAGCACTCGGTATTACGAGCAGTACTTC.